This TCR beta chain was sequenced in a study of control samples from healthy donors and cancer patients. To note about this clone: Germline is not matched at one junction end, which may reflect a read error. This same CDR3 is encoded by further DNA sequences in the sample.

Sequencing used immunoSEQ multiplex PCR; TCRdb keeps in-frame clones, though not all of them. Of 170,000 or so clones listed, 90% are singletons. This clonotype was sampled from a woman aged 50 to 60 in good health. Specimen: blood.

DNA of the CDR3: TGTGCCAGCAGTTTGGGATCAGGTCTGAACACCGGAGAGCTGTTTTTT. This codes for CASSLGSGLNTGELFF. This sequence joins TRBV27 and TRBJ2-2, with D uncertain. The length of the CDR3 is 16 residues. CDR1 is MNHEY and CDR2 is SMNVEV in the germline V gene (reference sequence).